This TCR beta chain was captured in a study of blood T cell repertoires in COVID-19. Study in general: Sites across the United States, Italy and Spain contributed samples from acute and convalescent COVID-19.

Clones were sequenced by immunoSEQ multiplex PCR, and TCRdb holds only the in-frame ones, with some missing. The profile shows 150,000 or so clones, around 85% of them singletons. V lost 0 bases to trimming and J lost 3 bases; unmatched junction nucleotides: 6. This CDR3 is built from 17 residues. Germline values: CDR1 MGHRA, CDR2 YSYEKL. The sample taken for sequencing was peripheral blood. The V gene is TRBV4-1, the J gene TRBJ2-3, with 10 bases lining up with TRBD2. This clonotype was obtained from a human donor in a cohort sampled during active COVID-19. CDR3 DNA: TGCGCCAGCAGCCAAGATGGTAGCGGGAGGCGGACAGATACGCAGTATTTT. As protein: CASSQDGSGRRTDTQYF.